The 17 T cell receptor beta chains in this list originate from one sample, sequenced in a study of blood T cell repertoires in COVID-19. Profiling relied on immunoSEQ multiplex PCR, and the TCRdb table lists in-frame clones only, not all of them. The table lists 35,000 to 50,000 clones, roughly 73% of them singletons. Sequenced material: peripheral blood. The receptors come from a man of 80 years or more with acute or convalescent COVID-19.

Written as DNA, the CDR3 is TGTGCCAGCTCCCTCTGGGCGGGAATTACCGAGCAGTACTTC. It translates to CASSLWAGITEQYF. The chain joins TRBV11-2 to TRBJ2-7, with D possibly matching TRBD2 (6 bases). Trimming pared 8 bases from V and 6 bases from J, leaving 20 bases between. The CDR3 has 14 residues. The germline gives CDR1 SGHAT, CDR2 FQNNGV.

The J gene is TRBJ1-2, the V gene TRBV5-4; a weak D match, TRBD1 (5 bases). V dropped 0 bases and J dropped 0 bases, with 9 bases sitting between them. The germline V gene encodes CDR1 SGHNT and CDR2 YYREEE (reference sequence). CDR3 length equals 15 residues. The CDR3 region is CASSLGGRANYGYTF. The CDR3 nucleotides read TGTGCCAGCAGCTTGGGGGGCAGAGCTAACTATGGCTACACCTTC.

The chain recombines TRBV7-2 with TRBJ2-5, with TRBD2 identical over 9 bases. V dropped 0 bases and J dropped 5; count of bases not matched to a gene: 1. This CDR3 is built from 14 residues. The germline V gene has CDR1 SGHTA and CDR2 FQGNSA. This chain's CDR3 is CASSLAAGGETQYF. The CDR3 DNA reads as TGTGCCAGCAGCTTAGCTGCGGGGGGGGAGACCCAGTACTTC. Looking up the rest from reference TRBV7-2 and TRBJ2-5 gives the full variable domain: GAGVSQSPSNKVTEKGKDVELRCDPISGHTALYWYRQSLGQGLEFLIYFQGNSAPDKSGLPSDRFSAERTGGSVSTLTIQRTQQEDSAVYLCASSLAAGGETQYFGPGTRLLVL.

The chain is built from TRBV27 and TRBJ2-7; possible D gene TRBD2, 5 bases. Germline V lookup: CDR1 MNHEY, CDR2 SMNVEV (reference sequence). The CDR3 is 14 residues long. V was cut by 2 bases and J by 2 bases, with 10 bases left in between. Written as DNA, the CDR3 is TGTGCCAGCAGTTTAAAGGCCGGGACCTACGAGCAGTACTTC. This sequence encodes CASSLKAGTYEQYF.

J is TRBJ1-2 and V is TRBV2; D is perhaps TRBD1 (6 bases). The CDR3 extends over 15 amino acids. Trimming removed 2 bases from V and 8 bases from J, with 18 bases in between. CDR1 and CDR2 from the germline V gene are SNHLY and FYNNEI. The CDR3 DNA follows: TGTGCCAGCAGTGAATCGGGACAATCCTATGGCGGCTACACCTTC. Its translation: CASSESGQSYGGYTF.

V usage is TRBV24-1 and J usage is TRBJ1-5; no clear D. CDR1 and CDR2 (germline): KGHDR, SFDVKD. V lost 3 bases and J 1 base, leaving 15 bases between the germline ends. The CDR3 is made up of 17 amino acids. The CDR3 here is CATSDPSSGPSNQPQHF. The DNA of the CDR3 is TGTGCCACCAGTGATCCATCAAGCGGGCCCAGCAATCAGCCCCAGCATTTT.

The chain recombines TRBV6-5 with TRBJ2-1; no clear D gene. Trimming took off 9 bases at V and 2 bases at J, with 14 bases between the two ends. CDR3 size: 14 residues. Per germline, CDR1 MNHEY and CDR2 SVGAGI. The CDR3 DNA is TGTGCCAGTCGCCGCGGCCTTGCCTACAATGAGCAGTTCTTC. It is translated as CASRRGLAYNEQFF.

V and J are TRBV7-6 and TRBJ2-2, with 11 bases fitting TRBD1. Trimming took 4 bases from V and 7 from J; bases not matched to a gene: 5. Germline assignment: CDR1 SGHVS and CDR2 FNYEAQ. This CDR3 spans 15 amino acids. CDR3 DNA sequence: TGTGCCAGCAGCTGGGGACAGGGGGGCAGCGGGGAGCTGTTTTTT. This translates into CASSWGQGGSGELFF.

Notes on this clone: The same CDR3 also results from other DNA sequences found in this sample. The chain uses TRBV9 and TRBJ2-2; D may be TRBD1 (5 bases). Germline V gives CDR1 SGDLS, CDR2 YYNGEE. Trimming left V 0 bases short and J 5 bases short, with 5 bases between. This CDR3 has 13 amino acids. This CDR3 reads CASSVAGTGELFF. CDR3 bases: TGTGCCAGCAGCGTAGCAGGGACCGGGGAGCTGTTTTTT.

This clone showed up just a few times. The V and J genes are TRBV12-3 or TRBV12-4 and TRBJ1-1; no definite D call. The CDR3 extends over 13 amino acids. The V end was cut by 3 bases, the J end by 2 bases, with 7 bases between. The CDR3 DNA follows: TGTGCCAGCAGTTTCTCCTTAAACACTGAAGCTTTCTTT. It yields the protein CASSFSLNTEAFF.

The chain employs TRBV2 and TRBJ2-7; D may be TRBD2 (6 bases). Germline V gene lookup returns CDR1 SNHLY and CDR2 FYNNEI. This CDR3 spans 13 amino acids. V gave up 8 bases and J gave up 3 bases, with 14 bases separating them. CDR3 coding DNA: TGTGCCAGCTCTAAGCGGGCTTTCTACGAGCAGTACTTC. Translation: CASSKRAFYEQYF.

The gene calls are TRBV28 and TRBJ1-1; D is unclear. The CDR3 spans 13 residues. Trimming pared 5 bases from V and 9 bases from J, leaving 16 bases between. From germline, CDR1 is MDHEN and CDR2 SYDVKM. The DNA for the CDR3 is TGTGCCAGCAGTCCGAGCGGAAGGAGAAAAGCTTTCTTT. Translating it yields CASSPSGRRKAFF.

This clone was observed a handful of times. V gene TRBV6-5 combines with J gene TRBJ2-7; D possibly corresponds to TRBD2 (5 bases). V dropped 6 bases and J dropped 3 bases, with 9 bases sitting between them. Germline CDR1 is MNHEY and CDR2 is SVGAGI. CDR3 length: 12 amino acids. CDR3 sequence (DNA): TGTGCCAGCAGGACTACCGGCTACGAGCAGTACTTC. This encodes CASRTTGYEQYF.

This chain links TRBV10-3 with TRBJ2-7; D might be TRBD2 (6 bases). The CDR3 spans 12 residues. V lost 9 bases and J lost 5, with 14 bases in between. Germline values: CDR1 ENHRY, CDR2 SYGVKD. The CDR3 sequence: CAIGPTGDEQYF. CDR3 coding DNA: TGTGCCATTGGACCCACGGGAGACGAGCAGTACTTC.

V and J are TRBV18 and TRBJ2-2, with a weak D call TRBD2 (5 bases). V was clipped by 2 bases and J by 5 bases, with 18 bases between them. The CDR3 runs 17 residues. Germline V gene lookup returns CDR1 KGHSH and CDR2 LQKENI. The CDR3 sequence: CASSPYLPGTGTGELFF. In nucleotides, the CDR3 is TGTGCCAGCTCACCATACCTCCCAGGAACGGGAACCGGGGAGCTGTTTTTT.

This clone was found once. The V gene is TRBV29-1, the J gene TRBJ1-2; 7 positions agree with TRBD1. Unmatched junction bases numbered 6, after V lost 4 bases and J lost 4 bases. CDR3 length: 13 residues. CDR1 SQVTM and CDR2 ANQGSEA come from the germline V gene. The CDR3 DNA is TGCAGCGTTGGACTCACAGGGGCCTATGGCTACACCTTC. Protein product: CSVGLTGAYGYTF.

This rearrangement joins TRBV28 to TRBJ2-7; D is unclear. This CDR3 contains 12 residues. Per the germline V gene, CDR1 is MDHEN and CDR2 is SYDVKM. V lost 6 bases, J lost 6 bases, and 12 bases lay in between. The CDR3 reads CASSPPHSEQYF. In nucleotides, the CDR3 is TGTGCCAGCAGCCCACCCCACTCCGAGCAGTACTTC.